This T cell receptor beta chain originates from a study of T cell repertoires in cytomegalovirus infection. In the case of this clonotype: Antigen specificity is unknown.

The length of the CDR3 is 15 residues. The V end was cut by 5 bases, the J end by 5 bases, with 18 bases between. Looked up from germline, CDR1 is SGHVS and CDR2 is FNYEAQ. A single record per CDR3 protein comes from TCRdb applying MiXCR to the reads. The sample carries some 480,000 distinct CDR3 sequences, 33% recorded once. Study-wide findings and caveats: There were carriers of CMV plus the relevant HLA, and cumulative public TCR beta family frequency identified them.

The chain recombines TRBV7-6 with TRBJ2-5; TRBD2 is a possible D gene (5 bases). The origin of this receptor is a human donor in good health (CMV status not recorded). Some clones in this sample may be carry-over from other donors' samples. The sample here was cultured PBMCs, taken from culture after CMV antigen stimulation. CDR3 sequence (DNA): TGTGCCAGCAGCCCTACGGCTGGGAGCAGGGAGACCCAGTACTTC. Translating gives CASSPTAGSRETQYF.